The T cell receptor beta chain under discussion was sequenced for a study of shared clonotypes between healthy human individuals. Findings and limits, study-wide: Although depth was large, rarefaction showed that sequencing of the sorted subsets was incomplete. Naive CD4 clonotypes overlapped across a few donors at 4.5% to 5.5%.

CDR1 and CDR2 (germline): SEHNR, FQNEAQ (reference sequence). Trimming took 3 bases from V and 6 from J; bases not matched to a gene: 7. The CDR3 spans 14 residues. Naive CD8 cells lacked CD45RO and underwent positive selection for CCR7, leaving out terminally differentiated effector memory CD45RA+ cells. Deep-level assay runs were performed. Original processing methods: ImmunoSEQ junction-only sequences lacked quality scores, so their filtering differed. Sequencing was performed with immunoSEQ multiplex PCR; in TCRdb, only in-frame clones are kept and a portion is missing. V, J and clone size are those of that table, while D and trimming were read from the DNA. The table includes about 2.2 million clones, 80% to 95% detected once. This clone turned up a few times. Its antigen is unidentified.

This receptor was obtained from a man aged 18-30 years in good health. Some clones in this sample may be carry-over from other donors' samples. The chain couples TRBV7-9 to TRBJ1-2, with 7 bases lining up with TRBD1. The sequencing input was naive CD8+ T cells from PBMCs. CDR3 loop: CASSFSGGGDGYTF. The CDR3, as DNA: TGTGCCAGCAGCTTCTCGGGAGGGGGCGATGGCTACACCTTC.